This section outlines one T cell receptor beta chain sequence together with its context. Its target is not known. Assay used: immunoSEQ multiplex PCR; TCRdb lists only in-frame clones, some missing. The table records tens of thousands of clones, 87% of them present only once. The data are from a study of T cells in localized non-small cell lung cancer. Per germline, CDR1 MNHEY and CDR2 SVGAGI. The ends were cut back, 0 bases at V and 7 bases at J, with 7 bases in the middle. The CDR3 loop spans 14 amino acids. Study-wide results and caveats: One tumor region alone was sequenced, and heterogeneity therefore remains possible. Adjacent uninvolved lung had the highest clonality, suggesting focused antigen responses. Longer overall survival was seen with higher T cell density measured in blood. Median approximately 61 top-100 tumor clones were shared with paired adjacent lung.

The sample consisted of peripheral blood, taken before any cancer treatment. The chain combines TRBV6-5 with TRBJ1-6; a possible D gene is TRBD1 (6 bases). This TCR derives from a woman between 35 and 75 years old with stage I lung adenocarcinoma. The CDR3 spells CASSYSQGNSPLHF. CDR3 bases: TGTGCCAGCAGTTACTCTCAGGGGAATTCACCCCTCCACTTT.